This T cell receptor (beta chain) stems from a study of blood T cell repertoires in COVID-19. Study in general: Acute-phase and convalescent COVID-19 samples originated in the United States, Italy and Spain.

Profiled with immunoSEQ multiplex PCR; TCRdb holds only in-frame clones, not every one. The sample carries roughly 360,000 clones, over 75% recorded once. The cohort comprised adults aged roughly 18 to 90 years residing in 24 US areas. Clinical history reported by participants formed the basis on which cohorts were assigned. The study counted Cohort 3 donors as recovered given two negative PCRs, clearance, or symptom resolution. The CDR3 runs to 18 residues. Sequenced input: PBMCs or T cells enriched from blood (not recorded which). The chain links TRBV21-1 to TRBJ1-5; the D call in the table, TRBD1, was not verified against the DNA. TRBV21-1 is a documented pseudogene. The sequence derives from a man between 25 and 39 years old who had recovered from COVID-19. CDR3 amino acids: CASSKGTGLENQDQPQHF. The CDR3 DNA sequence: TGTGCCAGCAGCAAAGGGACAGGGTTGGAAAATCAAGATCAGCCCCAGCATTTT.